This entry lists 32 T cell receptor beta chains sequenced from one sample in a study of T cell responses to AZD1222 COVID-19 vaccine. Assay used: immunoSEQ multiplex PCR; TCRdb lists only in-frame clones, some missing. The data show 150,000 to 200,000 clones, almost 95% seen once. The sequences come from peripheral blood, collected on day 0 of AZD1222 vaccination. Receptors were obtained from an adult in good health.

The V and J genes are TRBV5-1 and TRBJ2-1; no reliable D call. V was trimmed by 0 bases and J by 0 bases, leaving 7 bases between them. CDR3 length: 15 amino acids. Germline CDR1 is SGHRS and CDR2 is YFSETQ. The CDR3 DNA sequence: TGCGCCAGCAGCTTGGAAAGCTACTCCTACAATGAGCAGTTCTTC. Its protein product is CASSLESYSYNEQFF.

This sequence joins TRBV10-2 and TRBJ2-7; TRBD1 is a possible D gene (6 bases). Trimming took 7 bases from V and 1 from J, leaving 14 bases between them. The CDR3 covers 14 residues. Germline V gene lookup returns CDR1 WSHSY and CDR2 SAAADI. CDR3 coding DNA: TGCGCCAGCACCTCCAATACAGGGTCCTACGAGCAGTACTTC. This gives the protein CASTSNTGSYEQYF.

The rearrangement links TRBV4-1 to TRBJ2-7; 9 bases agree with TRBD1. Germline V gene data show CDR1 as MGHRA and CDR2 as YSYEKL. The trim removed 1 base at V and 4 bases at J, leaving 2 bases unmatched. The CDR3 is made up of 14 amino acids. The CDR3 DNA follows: TGCGCCAGCAGCCAAGTGGGACAGGGATACGAGCAGTACTTC. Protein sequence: CASSQVGQGYEQYF.

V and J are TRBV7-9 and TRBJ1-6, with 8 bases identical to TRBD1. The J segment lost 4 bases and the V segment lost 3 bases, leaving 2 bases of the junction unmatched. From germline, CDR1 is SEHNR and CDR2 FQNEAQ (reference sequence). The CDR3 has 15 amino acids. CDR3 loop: CASSLGQDYNSPLHF. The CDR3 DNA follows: TGTGCCAGCAGCTTGGGACAGGATTATAATTCACCCCTCCACTTT.

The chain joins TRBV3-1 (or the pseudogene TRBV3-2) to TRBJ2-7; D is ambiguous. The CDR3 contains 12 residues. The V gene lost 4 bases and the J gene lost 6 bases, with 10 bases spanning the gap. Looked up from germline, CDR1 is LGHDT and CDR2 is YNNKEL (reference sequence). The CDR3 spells CASSPPVGEQYF. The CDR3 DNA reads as TGTGCCAGCAGCCCCCCTGTGGGCGAGCAGTACTTC.

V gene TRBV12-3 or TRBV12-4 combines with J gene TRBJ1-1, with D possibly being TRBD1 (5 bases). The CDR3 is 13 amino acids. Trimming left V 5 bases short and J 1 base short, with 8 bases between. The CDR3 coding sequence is TGTGCCAGCAGTGCCAGGGAGAACACTGAAGCTTTCTTT. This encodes CASSARENTEAFF.

This chain's CDR3 is CASSPGQVADTQYF. In nucleotides, the CDR3 is TGTGCCAGCAGTCCCGGACAGGTTGCAGATACGCAGTATTTT. The chain links TRBV25-1 to TRBJ2-3; TRBD1 agrees at 7 bases. Per germline, CDR1 MGHDK and CDR2 SYGVNS. Unmatched junction bases numbered 6, after V lost 5 bases and J lost 4 bases. The CDR3 covers 14 residues.

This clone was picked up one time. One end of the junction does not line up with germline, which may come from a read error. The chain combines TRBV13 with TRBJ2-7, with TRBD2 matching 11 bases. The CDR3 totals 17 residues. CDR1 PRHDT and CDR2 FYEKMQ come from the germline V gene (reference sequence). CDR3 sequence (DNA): TGTGCCAGCAGCCTAGGGACTAGCGGTAGAAGGCTCTACGTGCAGTACTTC. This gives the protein CASSLGTSGRRLYVQYF.

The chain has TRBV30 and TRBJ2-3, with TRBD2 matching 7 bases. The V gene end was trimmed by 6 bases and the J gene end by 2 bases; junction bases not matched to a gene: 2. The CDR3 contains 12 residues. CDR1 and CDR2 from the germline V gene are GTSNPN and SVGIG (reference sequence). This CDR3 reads CACGGDTDTQYF. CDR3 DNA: TGTGCCTGTGGGGGGGACACAGATACGCAGTATTTT.

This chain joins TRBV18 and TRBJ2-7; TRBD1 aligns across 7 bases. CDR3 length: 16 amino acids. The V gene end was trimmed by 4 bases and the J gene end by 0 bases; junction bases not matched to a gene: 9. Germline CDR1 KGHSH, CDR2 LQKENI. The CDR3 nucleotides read TGTGCCAGCTCACTCTTAACGGGACAGAGCTCCTACGAGCAGTACTTC. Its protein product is CASSLLTGQSSYEQYF. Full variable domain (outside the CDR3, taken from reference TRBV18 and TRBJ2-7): NAGVMQNPRHLVRRRGQEARLRCSPMKGHSHVYWYRQLPEEGLKFMVYLQKENIIDESGMPKERFSAEFPKEGPSILRIQQVVRGDSAAYFCASSLLTGQSSYEQYFGPGTRLTVT.

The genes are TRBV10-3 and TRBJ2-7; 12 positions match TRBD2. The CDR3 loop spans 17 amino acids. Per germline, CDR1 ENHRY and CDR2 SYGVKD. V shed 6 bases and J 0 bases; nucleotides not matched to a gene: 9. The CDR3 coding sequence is TGTGCCATCAGGCCGAATGGGACTAGCGGGCCCTCCTACGAGCAGTACTTC. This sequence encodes CAIRPNGTSGPSYEQYF.

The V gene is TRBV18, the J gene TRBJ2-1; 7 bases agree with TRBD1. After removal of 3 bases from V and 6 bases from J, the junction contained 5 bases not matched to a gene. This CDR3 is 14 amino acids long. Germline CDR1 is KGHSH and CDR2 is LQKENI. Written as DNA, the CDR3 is TGTGCCAGCTCACCCCCTGACAGGGTCAATGAGCAGTTCTTC. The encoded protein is CASSPPDRVNEQFF.

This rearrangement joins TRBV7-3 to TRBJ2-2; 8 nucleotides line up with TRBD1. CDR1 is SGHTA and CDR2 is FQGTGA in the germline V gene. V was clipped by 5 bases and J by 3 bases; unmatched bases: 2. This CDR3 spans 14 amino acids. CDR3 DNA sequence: TGTGCCAGCAGCGGACAGGGATACACCGGGGAGCTGTTTTTT. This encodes CASSGQGYTGELFF.

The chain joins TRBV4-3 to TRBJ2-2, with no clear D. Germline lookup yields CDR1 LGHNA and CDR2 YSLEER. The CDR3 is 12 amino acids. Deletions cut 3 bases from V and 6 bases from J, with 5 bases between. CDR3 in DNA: TGCGCCAGCAGCCATTTTTCCGGGGAGCTGTTTTTT. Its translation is CASSHFSGELFF.

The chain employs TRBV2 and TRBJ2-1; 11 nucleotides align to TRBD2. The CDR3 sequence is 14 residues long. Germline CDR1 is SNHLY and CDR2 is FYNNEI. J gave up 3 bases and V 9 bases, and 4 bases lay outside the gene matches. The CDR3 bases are TGTGCCAGTACCGGACTAGCGGGCTACAATGAGCAGTTCTTC. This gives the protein CASTGLAGYNEQFF.

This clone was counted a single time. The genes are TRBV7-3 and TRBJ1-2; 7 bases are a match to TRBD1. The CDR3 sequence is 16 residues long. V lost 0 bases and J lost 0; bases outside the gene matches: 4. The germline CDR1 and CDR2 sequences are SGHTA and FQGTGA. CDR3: CASSLTGTASNYGYTF. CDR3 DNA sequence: TGTGCCAGCAGCTTAACGGGGACAGCCTCTAACTATGGCTACACCTTC.

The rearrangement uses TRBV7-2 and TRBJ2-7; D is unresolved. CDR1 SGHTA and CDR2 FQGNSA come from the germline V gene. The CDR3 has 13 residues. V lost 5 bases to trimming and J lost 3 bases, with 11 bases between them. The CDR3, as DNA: TGTGCCAGCAGCCTAAACAGCATCTACGAGCAGTACTTC. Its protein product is CASSLNSIYEQYF.

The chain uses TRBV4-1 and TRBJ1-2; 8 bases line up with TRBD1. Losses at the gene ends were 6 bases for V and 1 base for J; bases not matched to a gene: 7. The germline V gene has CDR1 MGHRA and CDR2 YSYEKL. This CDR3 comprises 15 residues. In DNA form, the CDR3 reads TGCGCCAGCAGTTCGGTCAGGGGGCTTAACTATGGCTACACCTTC. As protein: CASSSVRGLNYGYTF.

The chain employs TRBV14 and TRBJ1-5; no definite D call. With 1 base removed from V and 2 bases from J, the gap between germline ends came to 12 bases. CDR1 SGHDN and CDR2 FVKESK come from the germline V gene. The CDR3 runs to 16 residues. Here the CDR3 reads CASSQGTGRGNQPQHF. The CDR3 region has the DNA TGTGCCAGCAGCCAAGGGACCGGGCGGGGCAATCAGCCCCAGCATTTT.

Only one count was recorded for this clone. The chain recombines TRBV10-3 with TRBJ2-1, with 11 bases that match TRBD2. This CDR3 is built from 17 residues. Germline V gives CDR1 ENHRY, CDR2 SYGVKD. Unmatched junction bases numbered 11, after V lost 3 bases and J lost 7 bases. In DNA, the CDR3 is TGTGCCATCAGTGACCCTCAACTAGCGGGAGTTAAGAATGAGCAGTTCTTC. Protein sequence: CAISDPQLAGVKNEQFF.

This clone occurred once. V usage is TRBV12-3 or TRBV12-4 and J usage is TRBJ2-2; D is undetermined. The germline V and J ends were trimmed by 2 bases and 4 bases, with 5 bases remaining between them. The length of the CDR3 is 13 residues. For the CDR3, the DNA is TGTGCCAGCAGTTTACACTCCACCGGGGAGCTGTTTTTT. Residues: CASSLHSTGELFF.

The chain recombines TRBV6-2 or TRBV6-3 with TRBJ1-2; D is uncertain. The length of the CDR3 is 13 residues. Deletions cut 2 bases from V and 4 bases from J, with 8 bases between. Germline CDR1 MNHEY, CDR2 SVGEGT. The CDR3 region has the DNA TGTGCCAGCAGTTACCTCGTCACCTATGGCTACACCTTC. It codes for CASSYLVTYGYTF.

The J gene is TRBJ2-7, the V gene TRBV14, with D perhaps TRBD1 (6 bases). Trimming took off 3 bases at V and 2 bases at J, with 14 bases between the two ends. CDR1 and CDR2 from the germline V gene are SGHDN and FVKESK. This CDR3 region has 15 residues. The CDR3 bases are TGTGCCAGCAGCCATTGGACAGAAAACCCCTACGAGCAGTACTTC. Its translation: CASSHWTENPYEQYF.

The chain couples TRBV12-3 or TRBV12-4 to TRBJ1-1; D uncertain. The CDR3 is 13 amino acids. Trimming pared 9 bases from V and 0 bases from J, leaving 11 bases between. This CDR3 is CASRTRVNTEAFF. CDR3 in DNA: TGTGCCAGTCGTACGCGTGTGAACACTGAAGCTTTCTTT.

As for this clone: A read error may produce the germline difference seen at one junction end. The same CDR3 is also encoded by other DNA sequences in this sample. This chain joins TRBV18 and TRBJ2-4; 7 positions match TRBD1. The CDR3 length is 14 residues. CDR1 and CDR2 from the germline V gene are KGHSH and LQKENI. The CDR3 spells CASSPPGQQNIQYF. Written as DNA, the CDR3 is TGCGCCAGCTCACCACCGGGACAGCAGAACATTCAGTACTTC.

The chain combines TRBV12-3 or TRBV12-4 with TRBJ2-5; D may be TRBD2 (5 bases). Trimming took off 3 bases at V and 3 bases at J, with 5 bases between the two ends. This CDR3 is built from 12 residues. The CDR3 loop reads CASSLREETQYF. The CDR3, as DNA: TGTGCCAGCAGTTTGCGGGAAGAGACCCAGTACTTC.

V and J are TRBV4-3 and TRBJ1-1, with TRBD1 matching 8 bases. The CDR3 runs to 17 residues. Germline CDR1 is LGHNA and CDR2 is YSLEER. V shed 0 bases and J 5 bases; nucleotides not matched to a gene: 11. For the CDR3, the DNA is TGCGCCAGCAGCCAAGACTTCGGCGGACAGGGAAGGACTGAAGCTTTCTTT. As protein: CASSQDFGGQGRTEAFF.

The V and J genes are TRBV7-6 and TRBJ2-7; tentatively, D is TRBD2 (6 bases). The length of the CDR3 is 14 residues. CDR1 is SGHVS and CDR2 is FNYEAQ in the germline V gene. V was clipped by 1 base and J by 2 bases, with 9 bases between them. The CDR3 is CASSLGGEAYEQYF. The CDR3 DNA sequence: TGTGCCAGCAGCTTAGGGGGGGAGGCCTACGAGCAGTACTTC.

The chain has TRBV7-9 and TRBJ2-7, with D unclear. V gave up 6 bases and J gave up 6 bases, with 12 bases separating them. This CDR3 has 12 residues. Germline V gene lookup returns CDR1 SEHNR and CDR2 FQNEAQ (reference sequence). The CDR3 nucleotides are TGTGCCAGCAGGCTGGTTTGGGGCGAGCAGTACTTC. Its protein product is CASRLVWGEQYF. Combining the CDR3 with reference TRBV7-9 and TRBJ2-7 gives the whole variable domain DTGVSQNPRHKITKRGQNVTFRCDPISEHNRLYWYRQTLGQGPEFLTYFQNEAQLEKSRLLSDRFSAERPKGSFSTLEIQRTEQGDSAMYLCASRLVWGEQYFGPGTRLTVT.

The CDR3 loop is CASSFEGTGYNSPLHF. In DNA, the CDR3 is TGTGCCAGCAGCTTTGAGGGGACAGGGTATAATTCACCCCTCCACTTT. The J gene is TRBJ1-6, the V gene TRBV5-6; 9 bases line up with TRBD1. The CDR3 has 16 amino acids. The germline V gene has CDR1 SGHDT and CDR2 YYEEEE. The J segment lost 4 bases and the V segment lost 2 bases, leaving 4 bases of the junction unmatched.

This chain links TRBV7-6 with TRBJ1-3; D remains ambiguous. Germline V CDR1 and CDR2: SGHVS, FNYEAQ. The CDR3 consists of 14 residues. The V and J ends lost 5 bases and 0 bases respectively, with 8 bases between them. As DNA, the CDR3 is TGTGCCAGCAGCCCACAGCACTCTGGAAACACCATATATTTT. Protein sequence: CASSPQHSGNTIYF.

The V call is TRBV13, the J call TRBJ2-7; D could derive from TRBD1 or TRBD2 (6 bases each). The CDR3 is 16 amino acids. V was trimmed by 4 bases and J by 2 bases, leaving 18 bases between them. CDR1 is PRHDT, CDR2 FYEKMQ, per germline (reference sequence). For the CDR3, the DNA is TGTGCCAGCAGCTCTCTTACAGGGAGGTTCACCTACGAGCAGTACTTC. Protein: CASSSLTGRFTYEQYF. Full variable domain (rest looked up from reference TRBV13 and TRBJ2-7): AAGVIQSPRHLIKEKRETATLKCYPIPRHDTVYWYQQGPGQDPQFLISFYEKMQSDKGSIPDRFSAQQFSDYHSELNMSSLELGDSALYFCASSSLTGRFTYEQYFGPGTRLTVT.